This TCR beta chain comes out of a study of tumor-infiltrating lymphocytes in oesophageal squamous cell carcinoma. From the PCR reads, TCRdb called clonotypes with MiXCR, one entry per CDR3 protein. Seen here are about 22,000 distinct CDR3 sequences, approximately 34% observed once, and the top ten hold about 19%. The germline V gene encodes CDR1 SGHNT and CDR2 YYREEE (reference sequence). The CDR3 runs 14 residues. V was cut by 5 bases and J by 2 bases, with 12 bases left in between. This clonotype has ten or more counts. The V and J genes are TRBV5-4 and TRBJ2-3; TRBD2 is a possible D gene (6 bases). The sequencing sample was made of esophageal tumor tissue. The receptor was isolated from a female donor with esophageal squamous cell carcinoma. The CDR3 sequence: CASSFGGSTDTQYF. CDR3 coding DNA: TGTGCCAGCAGTTTTGGGGGGTCCACAGATACGCAGTATTTT.